The 19 T cell receptor beta chains below come from one sample, sequenced in a study of CD8 T cells in ankylosing spondylitis. Each CDR3 protein gets one entry after TCRdb re-called the 5' RACE reads with MiXCR. The sample comprises about 250,000 distinct CDR3 sequences, roughly 32% of which are singletons, and approximately 4.4% rests with the top ten. The sequencing input was blood, either unsorted or a sorted T cell fraction (not recorded which). Receptors originate from a male donor with ankylosing spondylitis or in good health (not recorded which).

This clonotype came up a few times. V is TRBV12-3 or TRBV12-4 and J is TRBJ2-5; no clear D gene. V was shortened by 4 bases and J by 4 bases, with 10 bases between the two germline ends. CDR3 size: 13 residues. CDR3 region: CASSWTTRETQYF. The CDR3 region has the DNA TGTGCCAGCAGTTGGACGACCCGAGAGACCCAGTACTTC.

The chain joins TRBV5-1 to TRBJ1-4; D uncertain. In germline, CDR1 is SGHRS, CDR2 YFSETQ. The CDR3 sequence is 13 residues long. V was pared by 4 bases and J by 3 bases, with 7 bases between. The CDR3 DNA follows: TGCGCCAGCAGCAACGAGGCTAATGAAAAACTGTTTTTT. The encoded protein is CASSNEANEKLFF.

The gene calls are TRBV20-1 and TRBJ2-7; 9 bases are a match to TRBD2. The length of the CDR3 is 15 residues. Germline CDR1 reads DFQATT; CDR2 reads SNEGSKA (reference sequence). With 0 bases clipped from V and 3 bases from J, the junction kept 6 bases outside the gene matches. The CDR3, as DNA: TGCAGTGCTAGAGATTTTTCGCGGGGGGGCTACGAGCAGTACTTC. It codes for CSARDFSRGGYEQYF.

The chain employs TRBV20-1 and TRBJ2-1, with D perhaps TRBD1 (6 bases). The V and J ends lost 3 bases and 4 bases respectively, with 10 bases between them. This CDR3 spans 13 amino acids. Germline loops: CDR1 DFQATT, CDR2 SNEGSKA (reference sequence). CDR3 coding DNA: TGCAGTGCTAGTACGGACAGATACAATGAGCAGTTCTTC. It encodes CSASTDRYNEQFF.

The table lists this clonotype with a few counts. This chain links TRBV3-1 with TRBJ2-7; 8 nucleotides match TRBD1. The CDR3 extends over 14 amino acids. The V gene end was trimmed by 4 bases and the J gene end by 3 bases; junction bases not matched to a gene: 5. Looked up from germline, CDR1 is LGHDT and CDR2 is YNNKEL (reference sequence). CDR3 sequence (DNA): TGTGCCAGCAGCCTATTGGGGACAGGCTACGAGCAGTACTTC. Protein product: CASSLLGTGYEQYF.

The J gene is TRBJ2-6, the V gene TRBV12-3 or TRBV12-4; 7 nucleotides agree with TRBD1. The CDR3 sequence is 17 residues long. V trimming: 6 bases; J trimming: 1 base; junction bases outside the gene matches: 9. The CDR3 DNA follows: TGTGCCAGCAGACGGGCAGGGGGTACTTCTGGGGCCAACGTCCTGACTTTC. Protein product: CASRRAGGTSGANVLTF.

This clonotype was recorded a few times. The V and J genes are TRBV12-3 or TRBV12-4 and TRBJ2-1; D is possibly TRBD1 (5 bases). The CDR3 is made up of 13 amino acids. V was clipped by 3 bases and J by 5 bases, with 8 bases between them. CDR3 DNA: TGTGCCAGCAGTTTTGTGGACAACAATGAGCAGTTCTTC. Protein sequence: CASSFVDNNEQFF.

The gene calls are TRBV20-1 and TRBJ2-3, with TRBD2 identical over 12 bases. The germline CDR1 and CDR2 sequences are DFQATT and SNEGSKA (reference sequence). CDR3 length equals 19 residues. The ends lost 1 base at V and 2 bases at J; junction bases unmatched: 13. CDR3 amino acids: CSARGDASGGAVPTDTQYF. In DNA form, the CDR3 reads TGCAGTGCTAGAGGAGATGCTAGCGGGGGGGCAGTTCCCACAGATACGCAGTATTTT.

This chain connects TRBV15 to TRBJ2-5, with a possible D match to TRBD2 (5 bases). V lost 5 bases, J lost 5 bases, and 9 bases lay in between. The CDR3 has 12 amino acids. Germline-derived CDR1 and CDR2 are LNHNV and YYDKDF (reference sequence). The CDR3 reads CATSGSPETQYF. The CDR3 nucleotides read TGTGCCACCAGCGGGAGCCCCGAGACCCAGTACTTC.

The rearrangement joins TRBV10-3 to TRBJ1-1; D is perhaps TRBD1 (5 bases). The germline V and J ends were trimmed by 10 bases and 0 bases, with 15 bases remaining between them. The CDR3 spans 14 residues. Germline CDR1 reads ENHRY; CDR2 reads SYGVKD. This CDR3 is CANWGGTMNTEAFF. DNA for the CDR3: TGTGCCAACTGGGGGGGTACGATGAACACTGAAGCTTTCTTT.

This clonotype was recorded only once. As DNA, the CDR3 is TGTGCCAGCAGTCTGCGGTGGACTAGCGGGGGTAGCACAGATACGCAGTATTTT. Encoded protein: CASSLRWTSGGSTDTQYF. This chain uses TRBV12-3 or TRBV12-4 with TRBJ2-3; the match to TRBD2 covers 13 bases. The CDR3 loop spans 18 amino acids. With 5 bases clipped from V and 0 bases from J, the junction kept 8 bases outside the gene matches.

The V gene is TRBV12-3 or TRBV12-4, the J gene TRBJ1-5; 8 bases fit TRBD1. The CDR3 length is 14 residues. Unmatched junction bases numbered 9, after V lost 5 bases and J lost 9 bases. The DNA for the CDR3 is TGTGCCAGCAGTCCCGACGGACAGGGTAGGCCCCAGCATTTT. Amino acid sequence: CASSPDGQGRPQHF.

V usage is TRBV9 and J usage is TRBJ1-5; D is possibly TRBD1 (6 bases). CDR1 and CDR2 (germline): SGDLS, YYNGEE. The CDR3 spans 15 residues. Trimming removed 4 bases from V and 2 bases from J, with 13 bases in between. CDR3 amino acids: CASSTTGLGNQPQHF. The DNA for the CDR3 is TGTGCCAGCAGCACAACAGGGCTCGGCAATCAGCCCCAGCATTTT.

The J gene is TRBJ1-2, the V gene TRBV12-3 or TRBV12-4, with unresolved D. Trimming shortened V by 1 base and J by 8 bases, and 11 bases separated the two germline ends. The CDR3 loop spans 13 amino acids. The chain's CDR3 is CASSLVPPEGYTF. The CDR3 DNA sequence: TGTGCCAGCAGTTTAGTTCCCCCTGAAGGCTACACCTTC.

This sequence joins TRBV5-5 and TRBJ2-3, with D possibly TRBD2 on 7 matching bases. V lost 2 bases, J lost 5 bases, and 15 bases lay in between. Germline V lookup: CDR1 SGHKS, CDR2 YYEKEE (reference sequence). The CDR3 length is 15 residues. Here the CDR3 DNA reads TGTGCCAGCAGCTTTGGGGGGGGGCAAAAAGATACGCAGTATTTT. The encoded protein is CASSFGGGQKDTQYF.

This chain links TRBV6-5 with TRBJ1-2; D is unresolved. The length of the CDR3 is 16 residues. The V end was cut by 2 bases, the J end by 0 bases, with 13 bases between. The germline CDR1 and CDR2 sequences are MNHEY and SVGAGI. CDR3 nucleotides: TGTGCCAGCAGTTACCCGATAGACGGAGCTAACTATGGCTACACCTTC. Amino acid sequence: CASSYPIDGANYGYTF.

This chain joins TRBV11-1 and TRBJ2-1, with 11 bases identical to TRBD2. CDR1 SGHAT and CDR2 FQDESV come from the germline V gene (reference sequence). The CDR3 is made up of 17 amino acids. V lost 1 base, J lost 5 bases, and 7 bases stayed unmatched. DNA of the CDR3: TGTGCCAGCAGCTTAGGGGCTAGCGGGGGGACGCACAATGAGCAGTTCTTC. Translating it yields CASSLGASGGTHNEQFF.

This clonotype has only a few counts. The chain employs TRBV12-3 or TRBV12-4 and TRBJ1-4; weak D call: TRBD1 (5 bases). This CDR3 contains 13 residues. Trimming cost V 5 bases and J 8 bases, with 12 bases left between them. The CDR3 protein is CASSQGIDEKLFF. The CDR3 region has the DNA TGTGCCAGCAGTCAGGGAATTGACGAAAAACTGTTTTTT.

The table lists this clonotype with a few counts. The chain links TRBV10-3 to TRBJ2-1, with TRBD1 identical over 12 bases. In germline, CDR1 is ENHRY, CDR2 SYGVKD. This CDR3 spans 15 amino acids. V was pared by 4 bases and J by 4 bases, with 2 bases of the junction left unmatched. The CDR3 nucleotides are TGTGCCATCAGTGCGGGACAGGGGGCTTACAATGAGCAGTTCTTC. This sequence encodes CAISAGQGAYNEQFF.